The 8 T cell receptor beta chains reported below all come from one sample, sequenced in a study of cytomegalovirus exposure and HLA in healthy donors. Primers: 60 Vbeta forward and 13 Jbeta reverse. TCRdb's table, derived via immunoSEQ multiplex PCR, lists solely in-frame clones and lacks some. The sample has 180,000 or so clones, over 75% seen once; the top ten hold 2.5% to 3.5%. Sequencing used PBMCs. The receptors were sampled from a female donor in good health and CMV-seronegative.

This clone showed up just a few times. The CDR3 region has the DNA TGTGCCAGCAGCTTTACACAGCGGGACATTAACTATGGCTACACCTTC. It is translated as CASSFTQRDINYGYTF. V gene TRBV7-7 combines with J gene TRBJ1-2; weak D call: TRBD1 (6 bases). The CDR3 contains 16 residues. Per germline, CDR1 SSHAT and CDR2 FNYEAQ (reference sequence). With 3 bases removed from V and 1 base from J, the gap between germline ends came to 15 bases.

Concerning this clone: One end of the junction fails to match germline, which may point to a read error. This sequence joins TRBV6-1 and TRBJ1-5; no definite D call. The CDR3 totals 15 residues. From germline, CDR1 is MNHNS and CDR2 SASEGT. The CDR3 reads CASSEERVSNQPQHF. The CDR3 DNA follows: TGTGCCAGCAGCGAAGAGAGGGTTAGCAATCAGCCCCAGCATTTT.

The rearrangement uses TRBV28 and TRBJ2-7, with a possible D match to TRBD1 (6 bases). This CDR3 region has 14 residues. V was cut by 4 bases and J by 0 bases, with 10 bases left in between. The germline gives CDR1 MDHEN, CDR2 SYDVKM. The chain's CDR3 is CASSWGRVSYEQYF. In nucleotides, the CDR3 is TGTGCCAGCAGTTGGGGGCGGGTCTCCTACGAGCAGTACTTC. The whole variable domain, filled in from reference TRBV28 and TRBJ2-7, reads DVKVTQSSRYLVKRTGEKVFLECVQDMDHENMFWYRQDPGLGLRLIYFSYDVKMKEKGDIPEGYSVSREKKERFSLILESASTNQTSMYLCASSWGRVSYEQYFGPGTRLTVT.

This clone was seen a handful of times. The chain has TRBV4-3 and TRBJ2-1; D is perhaps TRBD1 (5 bases). The CDR3 is made up of 16 amino acids. V was cut by 0 bases and J by 2 bases, with 11 bases left in between. Germline lookup yields CDR1 LGHNA and CDR2 YSLEER. Written as DNA, the CDR3 is TGCGCCAGCAGCCAAGAATACCAGGGAACCTACAATGAGCAGTTCTTC. Residues: CASSQEYQGTYNEQFF.

The chain employs TRBV5-4 and TRBJ1-3, with unresolved D. This CDR3 has 14 residues. Germline CDR1 SGHNT, CDR2 YYREEE (reference sequence). The V end was cut by 4 bases, the J end by 0 bases, with 8 bases between. The chain's CDR3 is CASSLSGSGNTIYF. CDR3 nucleotides: TGTGCCAGCAGCCTCTCAGGCTCTGGAAACACCATATATTTT.

This clone appeared once. CDR3 coding DNA: TGTGCCAGCAGCTACAGATACGAGCAGTACTTC. Residues: CASSYRYEQYF. This chain links TRBV7-2 with TRBJ2-7; no clear D gene. The ends were cut back, 4 bases at V and 4 bases at J, with 5 bases in the middle. Germline V gene sequence: CDR1 SGHTA, CDR2 FQGNSA. The CDR3 is 11 residues long.

The chain couples TRBV18 to TRBJ1-1, with D possibly matching TRBD1 (5 bases). Deletions cut 2 bases from V and 6 bases from J, with 16 bases between. Germline V CDR1 and CDR2: KGHSH, LQKENI. The CDR3 has 15 residues. The CDR3 loop reads CASSPDLGGTPEAFF. The DNA of the CDR3 is TGTGCCAGCTCACCAGACCTCGGGGGGACCCCTGAAGCTTTCTTT.

This chain links TRBV18 with TRBJ2-2; D gene uncertain. The V end was cut by 2 bases, the J end by 2 bases, with 12 bases between. In germline, CDR1 is KGHSH, CDR2 LQKENI. The CDR3 length is 16 residues. The CDR3 protein is CASSPSLQSNTGELFF. The DNA of the CDR3 is TGTGCCAGCTCACCATCCTTACAGAGCAACACCGGGGAGCTGTTTTTT.